In its sample, the clone carrying this T cell receptor beta chain was seen a few times. Its antigen is unidentified. PCR was performed a second time for 7 to 11 cycles using a sample-barcoded 5' primer and a J-beta primer mix. TCRdb processed the 5' RACE reads anew with MiXCR; each CDR3 protein has one entry. In the table there are 380,000 or so distinct CDR3 sequences, over 45% of which are singletons. This specimen comes from a study of blood T cells in healthy people across ages. Study in general: Roughly one uniquely barcoded beta molecule per two T cells was captured. General observations from the study: In older individuals, TCR beta diversity per million T cells was lower, falling roughly linearly with age.

The sequenced sample consisted of blood. The source of this sequence is a man between 60 and 70 years old in good health.

CDR3 in DNA: TGCAGTGCTAGAGGGTTCGACTCCTACGAGCAGTACTTC. Protein: CSARGFDSYEQYF. The chain couples TRBV20-1 to TRBJ2-7, with D unresolved. CDR1 is DFQATT and CDR2 is SNEGSKA in the germline V gene (reference sequence). The CDR3 is 13 amino acids. Deletions cut 1 base from V and 0 bases from J, with 7 bases between.